This entry features one TCR beta chain sequence. The antigen remains unidentified. This entry belongs to a study of cytomegalovirus exposure and HLA in healthy donors. Whole-study context: Genotyping of 400 or so donors showed that roughly 83% belonged to the Caucasian-associated ancestry cluster. Study results and limitations: The study recorded 160 or so TCR beta chains that were cytomegalovirus-associated. Most of the TCR beta V segments (in an earlier analysis) were productive either about 87% or about 30% of the time.

PCR primers comprised 60 Vbeta and 13 Jbeta primers. Profiled with immunoSEQ multiplex PCR; TCRdb holds only in-frame clones, not every one. This table has about 63,000 clones, more than 80% appearing once. In germline, CDR1 is LGHNA, CDR2 YNFKEQ. J was trimmed by 8 bases and V by 1 base; bases with no gene match: 12. This CDR3 contains 17 residues. This sequence originates from a woman in her 30s in good health and CMV-seropositive. The material sequenced was PBMCs. This sequence joins TRBV4-2 and TRBJ2-1, with 9 bases identical to TRBD2. The CDR3 region is CASSQGARVAGVYEQFF. The CDR3 DNA reads as TGTGCCAGCAGCCAAGGGGCGAGAGTAGCGGGAGTCTATGAGCAGTTCTTC.